The T cell receptor (beta chain) under discussion was sequenced for a study of T cells after yellow fever vaccination. TCRdb re-called the 5' RACE reads with MiXCR, one entry per CDR3 protein. Among some 170,000 distinct CDR3 sequences, around 9% were seen once, and the ten largest hold about 40%. The germline gives CDR1 MDHEN, CDR2 SYDVKM. CDR3 size: 14 residues. V dropped 3 bases and J dropped 4 bases, with 11 bases sitting between them. The V gene is TRBV28, the J gene TRBJ2-3; D ambiguous. The sample consisted of CD8+ T cells sorted from PBMCs, taken 45 days after the yellow fever booster vaccination. The sequence derives from a young man who received the YFV17D yellow fever vaccine. CDR3 nucleotides: TGTGCCAGCAGTTTCAAGTTTGGCGCAGATACGCAGTATTTT. Its protein is CASSFKFGADTQYF.